What follows are 14 T cell receptor beta chains derived from one specimen sequenced in a study of CD8 T cells in ankylosing spondylitis. One entry per CDR3 protein, called by TCRdb with MiXCR from the 5' RACE reads. In the table there are hundreds of thousands of distinct CDR3 sequences, approximately 8.4% of which are singletons. The specimen sequenced was blood, either unsorted or a sorted T cell fraction (not recorded which). The source is a female donor with ankylosing spondylitis or in good health (not recorded which).

This clonotype was counted ten times or more. This chain connects TRBV20-1 to TRBJ2-3; tentatively, D is TRBD1 or TRBD2 (5 bases each). The germline V and J ends were trimmed by 6 bases and 0 bases, with 10 bases remaining between them. The length of the CDR3 is 13 residues. Germline assignment: CDR1 DFQATT and CDR2 SNEGSKA (reference sequence). The chain's CDR3 is CSARDESTDTQYF. CDR3 in DNA: TGCAGTGCCAGGGACGAAAGCACAGATACGCAGTATTTT.

This clonotype was detected many times. The DNA of the CDR3 is TGTGCCAGCAGCTTAGTACAGTTGGGAATGAACACTGAAGCTTTCTTT. Its translation: CASSLVQLGMNTEAFF. The gene calls are TRBV7-6 and TRBJ1-1; D is ambiguous. Per the germline V gene, CDR1 is SGHVS and CDR2 is FNYEAQ. The CDR3 sequence is 16 residues long. Trimming removed 1 base at V and 0 bases at J, with 12 bases between.

In this sample, this clonotype turned up many times. The chain links TRBV5-6 to TRBJ1-1; D is possibly TRBD1 (6 bases). V lost 3 bases to trimming and J lost 0 bases, with 15 bases between them. CDR3 length: 16 amino acids. Germline CDR1 is SGHDT and CDR2 is YYEEEE. This CDR3 is CASSYRRGRLNTEAFF. CDR3 nucleotide sequence: TGTGCCAGCAGCTATCGACGGGGGCGCCTGAACACTGAAGCTTTCTTT.

This clonotype was recorded many times. The CDR3 DNA sequence: TGTGCCAGCAGCCCGGAGCGGGGCTCCTACGAGCAGTACTTC. Its protein product is CASSPERGSYEQYF. The chain couples TRBV3-1 to TRBJ2-7; TRBD2 agrees at 7 bases. The V gene end was trimmed by 4 bases and the J gene end by 0 bases; junction bases not matched to a gene: 3. The V gene's germline CDR1 is LGHDT and CDR2 YNNKEL (reference sequence). The CDR3 totals 14 residues.

This clonotype was counted at least ten times. The gene calls are TRBV20-1 and TRBJ2-1; D is undetermined. CDR3 length: 15 residues. Trimming stripped 3 bases from V and 4 bases from J, with 16 bases between. Germline values: CDR1 DFQATT, CDR2 SNEGSKA (reference sequence). The CDR3 nucleotides read TGCAGTGCTAGTCAGCGTGGGCCGAAGTACAATGAGCAGTTCTTC. The encoded protein is CSASQRGPKYNEQFF.

This clonotype was counted at least ten times. This chain links TRBV6-1 with TRBJ2-1; the match to TRBD1 covers 9 bases. The germline V gene has CDR1 MNHNS and CDR2 SASEGT. V lost 7 bases to trimming and J lost 2 bases; unmatched junction nucleotides: 6. This CDR3 region has 15 residues. The DNA of the CDR3 is TGTGCCAGCACCCCCGACAGGGGGACCTACAATGAGCAGTTCTTC. Translating it yields CASTPDRGTYNEQFF.

This clonotype occurred a few times. This chain joins TRBV4-3 and TRBJ1-6, with D perhaps matching TRBD1 (5 bases). Germline V gives CDR1 LGHNA, CDR2 YSLEER. Trimming removed 0 bases at V and 3 bases at J, with 15 bases between. CDR3 length: 18 amino acids. CDR3 in amino acids: CASSQDQHRKDYNSPLHF. Written as DNA, the CDR3 is TGCGCCAGCAGCCAAGATCAGCACAGGAAGGACTATAATTCACCCCTCCACTTT.

This clonotype was observed a few times. The chain recombines TRBV19 with TRBJ2-1; TRBD1 might be the D (6 bases). The CDR3 has 15 residues. From germline, CDR1 is LNHDA and CDR2 SQIVND (reference sequence). The ends were cut back, 4 bases at V and 7 bases at J, with 17 bases in the middle. The CDR3 loop is CASSTRDIGMNEQFF. CDR3 in DNA: TGTGCCAGTAGTACACGGGACATAGGGATGAATGAGCAGTTCTTC. Looking up the rest from reference TRBV19 and TRBJ2-1 gives the full variable domain: DGGITQSPKYLFRKEGQNVTLSCEQNLNHDAMYWYRQDPGQGLRLIYYSQIVNDFQKGDIAEGYSVSREKKESFPLTVTSAQKNPTAFYLCASSTRDIGMNEQFFGPGTRLTVL.

This clonotype came up many times. V and J are TRBV10-3 and TRBJ1-1, with 7 bases that match TRBD1. Germline CDR1 is ENHRY and CDR2 is SYGVKD. The V segment lost 7 bases and the J segment 4 bases; nucleotides outside the gene matches: 6. This CDR3 spans 13 amino acids. The CDR3 DNA follows: TGTGCCATCACTGACAGGGAGGGCACTGAAGCTTTCTTT. Translation gives CAITDREGTEAFF.

This clonotype has ten or more counts. The V gene is TRBV29-1, the J gene TRBJ2-1; the D gene is possibly TRBD2 (6 bases). CDR1 and CDR2 from the germline V gene are SQVTM and ANQGSEA. The CDR3 is made up of 12 amino acids. V lost 7 bases and J 4 bases, leaving 11 bases between the germline ends. CDR3 nucleotide sequence: TGCAGCGGTAGCGGCACTTACAATGAGCAGTTCTTC. Translation gives CSGSGTYNEQFF.

This clonotype was observed at least ten times. This rearrangement joins TRBV29-1 to TRBJ1-1, with D unclear. V lost 4 bases and J 0 bases, leaving 9 bases between the germline ends. The length of the CDR3 is 13 residues. Germline CDR1 reads SQVTM; CDR2 reads ANQGSEA. CDR3 bases: TGCAGCGTTGTACTGATCATGAACACTGAAGCTTTCTTT. Translated: CSVVLIMNTEAFF.

V gene TRBV7-2 combines with J gene TRBJ1-2; D gene unclear. The CDR3 extends over 13 amino acids. Germline assignment: CDR1 SGHTA and CDR2 FQGNSA. V lost 1 base to trimming and J lost 7 bases, with 10 bases between them. This CDR3 reads CASSLGQVSGYTF. DNA of the CDR3: TGTGCCAGCAGCTTAGGGCAGGTATCTGGCTACACCTTC.

Ten or more counts support this clonotype. The rearrangement uses TRBV6-2 or TRBV6-3 and TRBJ2-1; possible D gene TRBD1, 6 bases. The CDR3 extends over 11 amino acids. Between the trimmed V and J ends, which lost 4 bases and 9 bases, there was a span of 7 bases. CDR1 and CDR2 (germline): MNHEY, SVGEGT. The DNA for the CDR3 is TGTGCCAGCAGTTGGGGGCTTGAGCAGTTCTTC. It translates to CASSWGLEQFF.

This clonotype was seen ten or more times. The chain links TRBV12-3 or TRBV12-4 to TRBJ1-1; 10 bases align to TRBD1. The CDR3 is 15 amino acids. Trimming cost V 6 bases and J 7 bases; bases outside gene matches: 11. The CDR3 nucleotides are TGTGCCAGCAGGCCTAGGACAGGGGGATGGGGTGAAGCTTTCTTT. Its translation is CASRPRTGGWGEAFF.